Each of the 14 T cell receptor beta chains below was sequenced from the same sample in a study of blood T cell repertoires in COVID-19. Clones were sequenced by immunoSEQ multiplex PCR, and TCRdb holds only the in-frame ones, with some missing. The table includes some 360,000 clones, about nine tenths detected once. The source material was PBMCs or T cells enriched from blood (not recorded which). The receptors stem from a woman in her 30s who had been exposed to COVID-19.

The chain links TRBV28 to TRBJ2-5, with 8 bases fitting TRBD1. With 5 bases clipped from V and 5 bases from J, the junction kept 7 bases outside the gene matches. CDR3 length equals 14 residues. The germline V gene has CDR1 MDHEN and CDR2 SYDVKM. The DNA of the CDR3 is TGTGCCAGCAGTCGAGACAGGGGAATGGAGACCCAGTACTTC. Encoded protein: CASSRDRGMETQYF.

The V and J genes are TRBV19 and TRBJ2-5, with TRBD2 as a possible D gene (6 bases). V lost 3 bases, J lost 5 bases, and 10 bases lay in between. Looked up from germline, CDR1 is LNHDA and CDR2 is SQIVND (reference sequence). This CDR3 contains 13 residues. The CDR3: CASSIGGTETQYF. In DNA form, the CDR3 reads TGTGCCAGTAGTATCGGAGGGACTGAGACCCAGTACTTC.

The chain recombines TRBV5-4 with TRBJ1-6; D gene unclear. The CDR3 totals 12 residues. V was pared by 4 bases and J by 6 bases, with 5 bases between. CDR1 and CDR2 from the germline V gene are SGHNT and YYREEE (reference sequence). This CDR3 is CASSASNSPLHF. As DNA, the CDR3 is TGTGCCAGCAGCGCTAGTAATTCACCCCTCCACTTT.

The J gene is TRBJ1-5, the V gene TRBV12-5, with 7 bases lining up with TRBD1. Germline V CDR1 and CDR2: LGHNT, FRNRAP. After removal of 1 base from V and 2 bases from J, the junction contained 2 bases not matched to a gene. The CDR3 length is 15 residues. This chain's CDR3 is CASGLGDRRNQPQHF. CDR3 DNA: TGTGCTAGTGGTTTGGGGGACAGACGCAATCAGCCCCAGCATTTT.

The chain couples TRBV5-6 to TRBJ2-7, with 16 positions matching TRBD2. The ends lost 0 bases at V and 9 bases at J; junction bases unmatched: 15. The CDR3 runs to 19 residues. The germline gives CDR1 SGHDT, CDR2 YYEEEE. The CDR3 loop is CASSLAWGTSGRASTRQYF. CDR3 coding DNA: TGTGCCAGCAGCTTGGCGTGGGGGACTAGCGGGAGGGCCTCAACCCGGCAGTACTTC. Variable domain in full (rest from reference TRBV5-6 and TRBJ2-7): DAGVTQSPTHLIKTRGQQVTLRCSPKSGHDTVSWYQQALGQGPQFIFQYYEEEERQRGNFPDRFSGHQFPNYSSELNVNALLLGDSALYLCASSLAWGTSGRASTRQYFGPGTRLTVT.

The chain carries TRBV18 and TRBJ2-2, with 7 bases identical to TRBD1. CDR1 and CDR2 from the germline V gene are KGHSH and LQKENI. This CDR3 contains 14 residues. The ends lost 6 bases at V and 2 bases at J; junction bases unmatched: 3. DNA of the CDR3: TGTGCCAGCTCCCGGGACAGCAACACCGGGGAGCTGTTTTTT. Its translation: CASSRDSNTGELFF.

This chain links TRBV10-2 with TRBJ2-3; 16 positions agree with TRBD2. Per the germline V gene, CDR1 is WSHSY and CDR2 is SAAADI. The CDR3 runs to 19 residues. V was pared by 9 bases and J by 1 base, with 13 bases of the junction left unmatched. CDR3 sequence reads: CASRPGLAGGRERTDTQYF. The CDR3 DNA sequence: TGCGCCAGTCGACCGGGACTAGCGGGAGGGAGGGAGCGCACAGATACGCAGTATTTT.

The J gene is TRBJ1-2, the V gene TRBV6-4; D unresolved. This CDR3 has 14 residues. With 0 bases removed from V and 8 bases from J, the gap between germline ends came to 13 bases. Germline-derived CDR1 and CDR2 are MRHNA and SNTAGT. The CDR3 DNA is TGTGCCAGCAGTGACTCGCATAGGGCTAGCGGCTACACCTTC. Amino acids: CASSDSHRASGYTF.

The chain combines TRBV6-5 with TRBJ2-7; tentative D call: TRBD2 (7 bases). The CDR3 sequence is 13 residues long. Trimming cost V 5 bases and J 6 bases, with 14 bases left between them. Germline values: CDR1 MNHEY, CDR2 SVGAGI. This CDR3 is CASSTRGGLEQYF. CDR3 bases: TGTGCCAGCAGTACGAGGGGGGGCCTCGAGCAGTACTTC.

This chain joins TRBV19 and TRBJ2-3; no firm D call. CDR1 is LNHDA and CDR2 is SQIVND in the germline V gene (reference sequence). V gave up 1 base and J gave up 0 bases, with 14 bases separating them. The CDR3 sequence is 17 residues long. The CDR3 here is CASSIGRRRTSTDTQYF. The CDR3 coding sequence is TGTGCCAGTAGTATAGGTCGGCGGCGTACTAGCACAGATACGCAGTATTTT. The whole variable domain, filled in from reference TRBV19 and TRBJ2-3, reads DGGITQSPKYLFRKEGQNVTLSCEQNLNHDAMYWYRQDPGQGLRLIYYSQIVNDFQKGDIAEGYSVSREKKESFPLTVTSAQKNPTAFYLCASSIGRRRTSTDTQYFGPGTRLTVL.

The chain uses TRBV7-3 and TRBJ2-3, with 8 bases that match TRBD2. Unmatched junction bases numbered 8, after V lost 2 bases and J lost 1 base. The CDR3 consists of 17 residues. Germline CDR1 SGHTA, CDR2 FQGTGA. In DNA form, the CDR3 reads TGTGCCAGCAGCTTAGCCCCTCCAGCGGGAGGCACAGATACGCAGTATTTT. This codes for CASSLAPPAGGTDTQYF.

The chain employs TRBV6-1 and TRBJ1-5; D is uncertain. CDR3 length: 15 amino acids. Per germline, CDR1 MNHNS and CDR2 SASEGT. V lost 2 bases to trimming and J lost 0 bases, with 8 bases between them. The CDR3 DNA follows: TGTGCCAGCAGTGAACAGAACATTAGCAATCAGCCCCAGCATTTT. This gives the protein CASSEQNISNQPQHF.

This clone was seen once. The V gene is TRBV19, the J gene TRBJ2-1; D may be TRBD2 (6 bases). Germline V gives CDR1 LNHDA, CDR2 SQIVND (reference sequence). This CDR3 spans 15 amino acids. Trimming cost V 5 bases and J 2 bases, with 13 bases left between them. The CDR3 sequence: CASSQDGRAYNEQFF. The CDR3 nucleotides are TGTGCCAGTAGTCAGGACGGGAGAGCCTACAATGAGCAGTTCTTC.

The J gene is TRBJ2-5, the V gene TRBV11-2; TRBD1 aligns across 7 bases. This CDR3 is built from 19 residues. V trimming: 2 bases; J trimming: 3 bases; junction bases outside the gene matches: 18. Germline V gives CDR1 SGHAT, CDR2 FQNNGV. In DNA, the CDR3 is TGTGCCAGCAGCTTAATACCCCGGGCAGGGGGAGTTGTGAAAGAGACCCAGTACTTC. This encodes CASSLIPRAGGVVKETQYF.